This TCR beta chain derives from a study of blood T cell repertoires in COVID-19. The wider study: The analysed material was cDNA or gDNA that came from T cells, B-cell-depleted T cells, or PBMCs.

This clone was recorded only once. Enrolled through a virtual design, the participants were between 18 and 89 years of age and came from fewer than 30 US areas. V lost 4 bases and J lost 6; bases outside the gene matches: 9. Germline CDR1 MNHEY, CDR2 SMNVEV (reference sequence). The CDR3 length is 15 residues. Assay: immunoSEQ multiplex PCR; the TCRdb copy retains only in-frame clones and omits some. The sample contains approximately 250,000 clones, 88% of which appear only once. The chain is built from TRBV27 and TRBJ1-5; 7 bases align to TRBD1. Material for sequencing was PBMCs or T cells enriched from blood (not recorded which). The sequence was collected from a woman aged 35 to 49 with acute COVID-19. The CDR3 sequence: CASSSRTGSSQPQHF. CDR3 DNA: TGTGCCAGCAGTTCGAGGACAGGATCGAGTCAGCCCCAGCATTTT.